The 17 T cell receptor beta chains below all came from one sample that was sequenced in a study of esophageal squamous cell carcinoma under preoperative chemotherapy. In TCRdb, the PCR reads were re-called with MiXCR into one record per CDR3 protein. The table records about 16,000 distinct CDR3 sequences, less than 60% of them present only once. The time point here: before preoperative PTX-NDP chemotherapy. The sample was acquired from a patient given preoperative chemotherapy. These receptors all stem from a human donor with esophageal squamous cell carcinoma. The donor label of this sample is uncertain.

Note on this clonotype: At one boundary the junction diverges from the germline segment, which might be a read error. The CDR3 DNA reads TGTGCCAGCAGCTTAGTTTCGACTAATGCGCAGTTCTTC. Translated: CASSLVSTNAQFF. The rearrangement uses TRBV7-2 and TRBJ2-1, with D possibly TRBD2 on 5 matching bases. The CDR3 length is 13 residues. Per the germline V gene, CDR1 is SGHTA and CDR2 is FQGNSA. Together with reference TRBV7-2 and TRBJ2-1, the CDR3 gives the full variable domain: GAGVSQSPSNKVTEKGKDVELRCDPISGHTALYWYRQSLGQGLEFLIYFQGNSAPDKSGLPSDRFSAERTGGSVSTLTIQRTQQEDSAVYLCASSLVSTNAQFFGPGTRLTVL.

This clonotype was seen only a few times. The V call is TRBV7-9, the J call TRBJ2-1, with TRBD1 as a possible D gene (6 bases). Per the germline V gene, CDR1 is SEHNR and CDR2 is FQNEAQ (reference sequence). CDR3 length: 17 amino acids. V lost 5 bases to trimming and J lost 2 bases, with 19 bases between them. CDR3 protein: CASSPLSGVGPYNEQFF. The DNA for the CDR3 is TGTGCCAGCAGCCCCCTGTCAGGGGTAGGACCCTACAATGAGCAGTTCTTC. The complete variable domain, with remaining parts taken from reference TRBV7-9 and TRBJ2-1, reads DTGVSQNPRHKITKRGQNVTFRCDPISEHNRLYWYRQTLGQGPEFLTYFQNEAQLEKSRLLSDRFSAERPKGSFSTLEIQRTEQGDSAMYLCASSPLSGVGPYNEQFFGPGTRLTVL.

The CDR3 loop reads CASSPPGNTQYF. DNA for the CDR3: TGTGCCAGCAGTCCCCCCGGGAATACGCAGTATTTT. The gene calls are TRBV7-9 and TRBJ2-3; D might be TRBD2 (5 bases). The V end was cut by 6 bases, the J end by 7 bases, with 11 bases between. This CDR3 has 12 amino acids. From germline, CDR1 is SEHNR and CDR2 FQNEAQ (reference sequence).

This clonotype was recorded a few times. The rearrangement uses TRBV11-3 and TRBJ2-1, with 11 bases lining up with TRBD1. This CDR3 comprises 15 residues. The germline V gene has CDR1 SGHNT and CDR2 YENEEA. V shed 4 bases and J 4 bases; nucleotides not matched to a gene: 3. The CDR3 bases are TGTGCCAGCAGCTATGGGACAGGGGGTTACAATGAGCAGTTCTTC. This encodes CASSYGTGGYNEQFF.

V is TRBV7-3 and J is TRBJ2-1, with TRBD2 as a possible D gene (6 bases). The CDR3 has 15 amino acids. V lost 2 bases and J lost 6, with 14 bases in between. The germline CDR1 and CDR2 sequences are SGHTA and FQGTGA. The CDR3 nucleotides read TGTGCCAGCAGCTTATGGGGGGAGAGGAGCAATGAGCAGTTCTTC. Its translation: CASSLWGERSNEQFF.

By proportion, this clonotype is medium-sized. As DNA, the CDR3 is TGTGCCAGCAGTTTCAGAGCGAACTCCTACAATGAGCAGTTCTTC. This encodes CASSFRANSYNEQFF. The V gene is TRBV27, the J gene TRBJ2-1; D gene unclear. From germline, CDR1 is MNHEY and CDR2 SMNVEV (reference sequence). The CDR3 has 15 amino acids. V lost 3 bases and J lost 0, with 9 bases in between.

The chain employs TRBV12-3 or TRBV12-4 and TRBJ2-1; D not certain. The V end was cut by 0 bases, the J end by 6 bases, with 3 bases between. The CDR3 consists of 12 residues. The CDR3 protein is CASSLAFNEQFF. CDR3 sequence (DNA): TGTGCCAGCAGTTTAGCTTTCAATGAGCAGTTCTTC.

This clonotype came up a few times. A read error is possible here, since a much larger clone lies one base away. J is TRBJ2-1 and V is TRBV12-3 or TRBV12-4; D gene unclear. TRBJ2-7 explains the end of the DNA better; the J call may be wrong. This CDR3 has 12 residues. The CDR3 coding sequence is TGTGCCAGCAGTTTAGCGCAGATGGAGCAGTACTTC. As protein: CASSLAQMEQYF.

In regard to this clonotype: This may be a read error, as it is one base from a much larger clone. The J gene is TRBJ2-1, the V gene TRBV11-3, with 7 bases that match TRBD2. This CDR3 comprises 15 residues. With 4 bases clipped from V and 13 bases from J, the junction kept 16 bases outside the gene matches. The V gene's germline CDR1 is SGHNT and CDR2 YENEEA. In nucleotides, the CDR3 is TGTGCCAGCAGCTCCAGGGCTAGCGGACAAGAGACCCAGTTCTTC. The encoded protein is CASSSRASGQETQFF. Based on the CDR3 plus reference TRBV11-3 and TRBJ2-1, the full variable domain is EAGVVQSPRYKIIEKKQPVAFWCNPISGHNTLYWYLQNLGQGPELLIRYENEEAVDDSQLPKDRFSAERLKGVDSTLKIQPAELGDSAVYLCASSSRASGQETQFFGPGTRLTVL.

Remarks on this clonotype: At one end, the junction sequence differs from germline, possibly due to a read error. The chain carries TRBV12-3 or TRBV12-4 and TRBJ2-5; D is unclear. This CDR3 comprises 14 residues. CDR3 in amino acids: CASSAGRYQETRFF. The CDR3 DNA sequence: TGTGCCAGCAGCGCCGGAAGGTACCAAGAGACCCGATTCTTC.

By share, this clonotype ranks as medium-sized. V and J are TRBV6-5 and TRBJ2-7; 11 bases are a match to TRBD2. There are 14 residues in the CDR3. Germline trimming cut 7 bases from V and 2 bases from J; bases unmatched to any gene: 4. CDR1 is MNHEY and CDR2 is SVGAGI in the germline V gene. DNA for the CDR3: TGTGCCAGCATCAGACTAGCGGGGACCTACGAGCAGTACTTC. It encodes CASIRLAGTYEQYF.

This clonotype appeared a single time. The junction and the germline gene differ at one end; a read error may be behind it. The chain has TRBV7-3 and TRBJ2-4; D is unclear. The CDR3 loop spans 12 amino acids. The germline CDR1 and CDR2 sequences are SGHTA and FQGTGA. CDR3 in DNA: TGTGCCAGCAGTAACCTAGGGAACACTCAGTATTTC. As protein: CASSNLGNTQYF.

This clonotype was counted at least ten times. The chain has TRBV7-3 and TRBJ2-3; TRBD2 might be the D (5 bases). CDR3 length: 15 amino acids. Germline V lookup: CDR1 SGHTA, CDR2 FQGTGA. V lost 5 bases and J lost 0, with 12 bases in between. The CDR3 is CASSLNPGSTDTQYF. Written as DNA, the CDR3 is TGTGCCAGCAGCCTTAACCCGGGGAGCACAGATACGCAGTATTTT.

The DNA for the CDR3 is TGTGCCAGCAGCCCTGGACTAGCGGAGCAGTACTTC. It encodes CASSPGLAEQYF. The rearrangement uses TRBV11-3 and TRBJ2-5; 10 bases match TRBD2. V shed 5 bases, J shed 11 bases, and the junction held 5 bases outside the gene matches. CDR1 SGHNT and CDR2 YENEEA come from the germline V gene. The CDR3 totals 12 residues.

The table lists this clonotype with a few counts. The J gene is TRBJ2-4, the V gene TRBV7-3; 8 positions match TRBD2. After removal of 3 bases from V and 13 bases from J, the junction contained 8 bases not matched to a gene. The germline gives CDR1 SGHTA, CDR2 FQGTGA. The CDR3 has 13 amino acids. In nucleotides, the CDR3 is TGTGCCAGCAGCTTTGGGAGCGGGGGTGAGCAGTACTTC. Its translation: CASSFGSGGEQYF.

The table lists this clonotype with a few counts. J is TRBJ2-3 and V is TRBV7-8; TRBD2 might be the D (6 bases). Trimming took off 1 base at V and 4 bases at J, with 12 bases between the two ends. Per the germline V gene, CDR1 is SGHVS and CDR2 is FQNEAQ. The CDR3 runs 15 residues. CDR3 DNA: TGTGCCAGCAGCTTAGAGGGACTGGTTTCAGATACGCAGTATTTT. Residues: CASSLEGLVSDTQYF.

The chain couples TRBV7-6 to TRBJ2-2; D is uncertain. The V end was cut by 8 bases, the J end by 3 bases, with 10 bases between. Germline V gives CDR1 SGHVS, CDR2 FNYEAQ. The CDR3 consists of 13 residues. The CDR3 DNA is TGTGCCAGCGGCGCGGAGTACACCGGGGAGCTGTTTTTT. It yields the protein CASGAEYTGELFF.